This T cell receptor beta chain was found in a study of shared T cell receptors in the human thymus. J gave up 9 bases and V 5 bases, and 16 bases lay outside the gene matches. Germline V gene lookup returns CDR1 MDHEN and CDR2 SYDVKM. The CDR3 consists of 17 residues. The repertoire was sequenced with immunoSEQ multiplex PCR; TCRdb's copy has only in-frame clones and lacks some. The table includes hundreds of thousands of clones, 80% to 90% detected once. These data were also filed under a second study, of human thymus T cells.

The chain is built from TRBV28 and TRBJ2-1, with 10 positions matching TRBD2. The sample consisted of thymocytes. The source of this sequence is a boy less than two years old with a congenital heart defect. The CDR3 DNA reads as TGTGCCAGCAGTCACACCGGGACTAGCGAAAAAAGCTCTGAGCAGTTCTTC. Protein: CASSHTGTSEKSSEQFF.